This paragraph covers one T cell receptor (beta chain) sequence. Its recognized antigen is unknown. No qualities accompany the bases; no much larger clone lies one base away. The data derive from a study of control samples from healthy donors and cancer patients (dated by TCRdb to 2020 to 2021). At the junction V is shortened by 5 bases and J by 3 bases, with 11 bases in between. CDR1 and CDR2, looked up from the germline V gene, are SGHAT and FQNNGV. From the cysteine up to the phenylalanine, the CDR3 has a length of 15 residues. Only the CDR3 part of the read is kept: 45 bases, read in frame from the first base. The library was built by means of the immunoSEQ multiplex PCR assay. Here the immuneACCESS table is served through TCRdb, limited to in-frame sequences with V and J called. Missing clones are a known gap in these copies; in checked studies unresolved V genes cover under half, and the rest lacks a known reason. The sample contains approximately 84,000 clones, about nine tenths of them found a single time. The leading ten clones occupy about a sixth of the sample.

Sequenced material: blood. This TCR came from a man aged 25 to 40 in good health. The chain links TRBV11-2 with TRBJ1-6, with TRBD1 tentatively as D gene (5 bases match). The CDR3 corresponds to CASSRTGNYNSPLHF. In nucleotides, the sequence is TGTGCCAGCAGCAGAACAGGCAACTATAATTCACCCCTCCACTTT.